A single sample gave rise to the 12 T cell receptor beta chains below, sequenced in a study of T cells and Merkel cell carcinoma outcomes (dated by TCRdb to the early 2020s). Library method: the immunoSEQ multiplex PCR assay. TCRdb carries this immuneACCESS record with in-frame sequences only. Its versions omit some clonotypes, under half of them owing to an unresolved V gene in the studies checked, with the rest unexplained. This sample comprises about 15,000 clones, about four fifths of them detected only once. The top ten hold 7% to 9% of the sample. The sequencing input was tumor tissue from Merkel cell carcinoma. The receptors stem from a human donor with Merkel cell carcinoma.

The chain combines TRBV7-9 with TRBJ1-1, with a possible D match to TRBD1 (5 bases). Germline lookup yields CDR1 SEHNR and CDR2 FQNEAQ (reference sequence). CDR3 length: 14 amino acids. Trimming removed 6 bases from V and 0 bases from J, with 11 bases in between. The DNA of the CDR3 is TGTGCCAGCAGTAAAGGACAACTGAACACTGAAGCTTTCTTT. It codes for CASSKGQLNTEAFF.

The V gene is TRBV6-5, the J gene TRBJ2-7; the D gene is possibly TRBD1 (6 bases). Germline-derived CDR1 and CDR2 are MNHEY and SVGAGI. This CDR3 contains 12 residues. The V end lost 5 bases, the J end lost 3 bases, and 8 bases lay between the germline ends. This chain's CDR3 is CASSPQGYEQYF. CDR3 DNA sequence: TGTGCCAGCAGTCCACAGGGCTACGAGCAGTACTTC.

The J gene is TRBJ1-1, the V gene TRBV7-9; TRBD1 agrees at 8 bases. V lost 5 bases, J lost 5 bases, and 10 bases stayed unmatched. The CDR3 length is 15 residues. Germline CDR1 reads SEHNR; CDR2 reads FQNEAQ (reference sequence). The CDR3 DNA sequence: TGTGCCAGCAGCCCCGGACAGGGTCTGTGGACTGAAGCTTTCTTT. Its translation is CASSPGQGLWTEAFF. The entire variable domain, with the rest obtained from reference TRBV7-9 and TRBJ1-1, is as follows: DTGVSQNPRHKITKRGQNVTFRCDPISEHNRLYWYRQTLGQGPEFLTYFQNEAQLEKSRLLSDRFSAERPKGSFSTLEIQRTEQGDSAMYLCASSPGQGLWTEAFFGQGTRLTVV.

V is TRBV15 and J is TRBJ2-3; D perhaps matches TRBD2 (5 bases). Trimming removed 1 base at V and 5 bases at J, with 13 bases between. Per the germline V gene, CDR1 is LNHNV and CDR2 is YYDKDF (reference sequence). This CDR3 has 15 residues. CDR3 loop: CATSRVRGVGDTQYF. The CDR3 DNA follows: TGTGCCACCAGCAGAGTCCGGGGTGTAGGAGATACGCAGTATTTT.

The chain uses TRBV10-2 and TRBJ2-1, with D unresolved. The CDR3 runs to 13 residues. The V end lost 5 bases, the J end lost 3 bases, and 8 bases lay between the germline ends. The germline gives CDR1 WSHSY, CDR2 SAAADI. CDR3 region: CASSSELYNEQFF. CDR3 bases: TGCGCCAGCAGTAGCGAGCTCTACAATGAGCAGTTCTTC.

This clone was detected once. The chain employs TRBV7-3 and TRBJ1-1; no reliable D call. The CDR3 has 12 residues. V was cut by 4 bases and J by 1 base, with 4 bases left in between. Germline assignment: CDR1 SGHTA and CDR2 FQGTGA. CDR3 loop: CASSSQNTEAFF. Here the CDR3 DNA reads TGTGCCAGCAGCTCTCAGAACACTGAAGCTTTCTTT.

The genes are TRBV15 and TRBJ1-1; D is unresolved. Trimming removed 0 bases at V and 0 bases at J, with 8 bases between. CDR3 length: 15 residues. CDR1 and CDR2 from the germline V gene are LNHNV and YYDKDF (reference sequence). CDR3 region: CATSRDSGVNTEAFF. The CDR3 DNA is TGTGCCACCAGCAGAGACTCGGGCGTGAACACTGAAGCTTTCTTT.

This clone was observed a handful of times. J is TRBJ2-7 and V is TRBV28, with TRBD1 matching 9 bases. The CDR3 contains 15 residues. Per the germline V gene, CDR1 is MDHEN and CDR2 is SYDVKM. The V gene end was trimmed by 7 bases and the J gene end by 4 bases; junction bases not matched to a gene: 11. As DNA, the CDR3 is TGTGCCAGCATGGATCCCGGGACAGGGTCGTACGAGCAGTACTTC. Translated: CASMDPGTGSYEQYF.

The V and J genes are TRBV29-1 and TRBJ2-3, with D possibly TRBD1 on 6 matching bases. V lost 7 bases to trimming and J lost 2 bases, with 13 bases between them. CDR3 length: 13 residues. The germline V gene has CDR1 SQVTM and CDR2 ANQGSEA. CDR3 sequence (DNA): TGCAGCGCACACAGGGCCAACACAGATACGCAGTATTTT. The encoded protein is CSAHRANTDTQYF.

This chain joins TRBV5-1 and TRBJ2-5; D is perhaps TRBD2 (6 bases). Germline values: CDR1 SGHRS, CDR2 YFSETQ. V lost 5 bases, J lost 5 bases, and 16 bases lay in between. The length of the CDR3 is 14 residues. This CDR3 is CASRYGGVGETQYF. The CDR3 DNA sequence: TGCGCCAGCAGATACGGAGGGGTGGGGGAGACCCAGTACTTC.

The chain recombines TRBV7-8 with TRBJ1-3, with 9 bases lining up with TRBD1. CDR1 and CDR2 (germline): SGHVS, FQNEAQ. The length of the CDR3 is 17 residues. The ends lost 4 bases at V and 0 bases at J; junction bases unmatched: 7. The CDR3 nucleotides are TGTGCCAGCAGCTCAGACAGGGGGTCCCACTCTGGAAACACCATATATTTT. Translation gives CASSSDRGSHSGNTIYF.

This clone was seen once. V is TRBV12-5 and J is TRBJ2-3; 8 bases map to TRBD2. The ends lost 3 bases at V and 6 bases at J; junction bases unmatched: 11. The germline gives CDR1 LGHNT, CDR2 FRNRAP. The CDR3 is 16 residues long. The CDR3 is CASGLGVAGIGDTQYF. In DNA, the CDR3 is TGTGCTAGTGGTTTAGGGGTAGCGGGAATCGGTGATACGCAGTATTTT.